What follows are 10 T cell receptor beta chains derived from one specimen sequenced in a study of blood T cell repertoires in COVID-19. Some clones are missing from TCRdb's copy, which holds only in-frame ones; the method was immunoSEQ multiplex PCR. The data hold about 180,000 clones, with more than 75% observed a single time. The sample taken for sequencing was peripheral blood. These receptors came from a man in his forties with active or convalescent COVID-19.

The chain links TRBV14 to TRBJ2-3; 7 positions agree with TRBD1. The CDR3 covers 16 residues. Per the germline V gene, CDR1 is SGHDN and CDR2 is FVKESK. Losses at the gene ends were 4 bases for V and 0 bases for J; bases not matched to a gene: 7. The CDR3 DNA sequence: TGTGCCAGCAGCCCTAACCCGGGACAGAGCACAGATACGCAGTATTTT. Encoded protein: CASSPNPGQSTDTQYF.

V and J are TRBV6-1 and TRBJ2-3, with 14 nucleotides matching TRBD2. Trimming cost V 0 bases and J 14 bases; bases outside gene matches: 7. The CDR3 totals 15 residues. Germline values: CDR1 MNHNS, CDR2 SASEGT. CDR3 sequence (DNA): TGTGCCAGCAGTGAAGCAAGACTAGCGGGGGGGCGTTGGTATTTT. Translation gives CASSEARLAGGRWYF.

This sequence joins TRBV28 and TRBJ2-7; 8 bases line up with TRBD1. The CDR3 sequence is 15 residues long. The germline V gene has CDR1 MDHEN and CDR2 SYDVKM. V trimming: 8 bases; J trimming: 4 bases; junction bases outside the gene matches: 13. CDR3: CASLYGQGEGYEQYF. The CDR3 DNA sequence: TGTGCCAGCCTCTATGGACAGGGAGAAGGTTACGAGCAGTACTTC.

The chain couples TRBV4-1 to TRBJ2-7, with 10 bases identical to TRBD1. The CDR3 is 15 amino acids. Germline CDR1 reads MGHRA; CDR2 reads YSYEKL. V trimming: 5 bases; J trimming: 2 bases; junction bases outside the gene matches: 6. The CDR3 DNA reads TGCGCCAGCAGCAGCCGGGACAGGGGACCCTACGAGCAGTACTTC. Translating it yields CASSSRDRGPYEQYF.

The chain links TRBV16 to TRBJ1-1, with D maybe TRBD1 (6 bases). V was shortened by 4 bases and J by 0 bases, with 27 bases between the two germline ends. The CDR3 is 20 residues long. Germline assignment: CDR1 KGHSY and CDR2 FQNENV. In DNA, the CDR3 is TGTGCCAGCAGCCCATACAGAACCGGGACACGGTTTAAGGTGAACACTGAAGCTTTCTTT. Translation: CASSPYRTGTRFKVNTEAFF.

This sequence joins TRBV9 and TRBJ1-2; 8 bases agree with TRBD1. In germline, CDR1 is SGDLS, CDR2 YYNGEE. The CDR3 spans 14 residues. With 4 bases clipped from V and 3 bases from J, the junction kept 5 bases outside the gene matches. The CDR3 here is CASSTQTGDYGYTF. CDR3 coding DNA: TGTGCCAGCAGCACGCAGACAGGGGACTATGGCTACACCTTC.

This clone was seen only once. This chain joins TRBV28 and TRBJ1-5, with D unclear. The V end was cut by 8 bases, the J end by 16 bases, with 30 bases between. The CDR3 covers 15 residues. From germline, CDR1 is MDHEN and CDR2 SYDVKM. This CDR3 is CASRKSAAGPIESHF. CDR3 coding DNA: TGTGCCAGCCGTAAAAGTGCGGCGGGCCCTATAGAAAGTCATTTT. The variable domain in full, completed from reference TRBV28 and TRBJ1-5, reads DVKVTQSSRYLVKRTGEKVFLECVQDMDHENMFWYRQDPGLGLRLIYFSYDVKMKEKGDIPEGYSVSREKKERFSLILESASTNQTSMYLCASRKSAAGPIESHFGDGTRLSIL.

The genes are TRBV18 and TRBJ1-1, with D maybe TRBD1 (6 bases). The CDR3 loop spans 15 amino acids. Germline V gene data show CDR1 as KGHSH and CDR2 as LQKENI. V was shortened by 3 bases and J by 3 bases, with 14 bases between the two germline ends. For the CDR3, the DNA is TGTGCCAGCTCACCTGGACAGATCGTGGACACTGAAGCTTTCTTT. Translated: CASSPGQIVDTEAFF.

This rearrangement joins TRBV20-1 to TRBJ1-2; no definite D call. There are 11 residues in the CDR3. V gave up 7 bases and J gave up 8 bases, with 14 bases separating them. CDR1 is DFQATT, CDR2 SNEGSKA, per germline (reference sequence). This CDR3 is CSGREGKGYTF. DNA of the CDR3: TGCAGTGGGCGGGAAGGAAAAGGCTACACCTTC.

This clone has only one observation. The genes are TRBV27 and TRBJ2-7, with D perhaps TRBD1 (6 bases). Trimming took 3 bases from V and 2 from J, leaving 11 bases between them. Germline V CDR1 and CDR2: MNHEY, SMNVEV (reference sequence). CDR3 length equals 14 residues. DNA for the CDR3: TGTGCCAGCAGTTTTGGGCAGGGGCCCTACGAGCAGTACTTC. This encodes CASSFGQGPYEQYF.